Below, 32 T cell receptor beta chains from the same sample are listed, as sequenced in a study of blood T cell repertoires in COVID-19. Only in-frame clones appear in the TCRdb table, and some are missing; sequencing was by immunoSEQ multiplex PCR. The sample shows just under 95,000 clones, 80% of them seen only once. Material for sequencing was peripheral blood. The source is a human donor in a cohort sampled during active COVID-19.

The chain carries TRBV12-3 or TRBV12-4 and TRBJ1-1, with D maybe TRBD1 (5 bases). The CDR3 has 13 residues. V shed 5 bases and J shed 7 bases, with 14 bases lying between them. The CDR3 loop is CASSNQGGGEAFF. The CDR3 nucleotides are TGTGCCAGCAGTAACCAGGGCGGCGGTGAAGCTTTCTTT.

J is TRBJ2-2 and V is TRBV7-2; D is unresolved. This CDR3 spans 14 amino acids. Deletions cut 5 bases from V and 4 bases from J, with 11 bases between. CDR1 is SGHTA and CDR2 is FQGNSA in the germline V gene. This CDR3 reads CASSTLAVTGELFF. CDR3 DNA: TGTGCCAGCAGCACCCTGGCGGTCACCGGGGAGCTGTTTTTT.

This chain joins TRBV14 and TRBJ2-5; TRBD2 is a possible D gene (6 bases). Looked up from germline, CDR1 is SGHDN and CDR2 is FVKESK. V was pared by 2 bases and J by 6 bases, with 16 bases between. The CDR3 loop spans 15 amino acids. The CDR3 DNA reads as TGTGCCAGCAGCCAACCTCCGGGACTTACACAGACCCAGTACTTC. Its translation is CASSQPPGLTQTQYF.

The CDR3 nucleotides read TGTGCCAGCAGCGTTCAGGGTTCTGGAAACACCATATATTTT. This translates into CASSVQGSGNTIYF. This sequence joins TRBV9 and TRBJ1-3; D possibly corresponds to TRBD1 (5 bases). Germline V CDR1 and CDR2: SGDLS, YYNGEE. The CDR3 spans 14 residues. V gave up 2 bases and J gave up 1 base, with 7 bases separating them.

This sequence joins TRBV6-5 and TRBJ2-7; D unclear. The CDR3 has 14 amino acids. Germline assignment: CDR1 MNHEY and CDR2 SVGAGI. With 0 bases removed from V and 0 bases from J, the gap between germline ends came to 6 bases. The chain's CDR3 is CASSYSRNSYEQYF. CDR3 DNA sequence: TGTGCCAGCAGTTACTCGAGGAACTCCTACGAGCAGTACTTC.

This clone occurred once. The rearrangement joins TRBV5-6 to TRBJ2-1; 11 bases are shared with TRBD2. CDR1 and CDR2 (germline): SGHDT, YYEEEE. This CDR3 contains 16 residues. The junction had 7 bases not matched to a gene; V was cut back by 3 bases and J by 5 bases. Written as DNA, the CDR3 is TGTGCCAGCAGCTCAGGGACTAGCGGACCCCACAATGAGCAGTTCTTC. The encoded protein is CASSSGTSGPHNEQFF.

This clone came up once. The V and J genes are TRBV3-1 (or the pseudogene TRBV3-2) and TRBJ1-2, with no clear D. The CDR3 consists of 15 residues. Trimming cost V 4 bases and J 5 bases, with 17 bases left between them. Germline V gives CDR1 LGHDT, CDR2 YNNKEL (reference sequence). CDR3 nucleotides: TGTGCCAGCAGCCTTACCGACCCAGCGAGGTATGGCTACACCTTC. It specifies CASSLTDPARYGYTF.

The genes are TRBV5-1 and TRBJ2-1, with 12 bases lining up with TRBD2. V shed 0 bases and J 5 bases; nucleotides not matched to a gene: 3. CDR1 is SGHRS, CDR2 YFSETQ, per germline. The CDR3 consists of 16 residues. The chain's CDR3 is CASSLARLAGDNEQFF. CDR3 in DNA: TGCGCCAGCAGCTTGGCCAGACTAGCGGGAGACAATGAGCAGTTCTTC.

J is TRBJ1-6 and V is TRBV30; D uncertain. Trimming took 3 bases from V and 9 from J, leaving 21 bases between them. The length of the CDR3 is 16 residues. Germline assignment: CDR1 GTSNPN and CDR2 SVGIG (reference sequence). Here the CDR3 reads CAWRSPGGRRGSPLHF. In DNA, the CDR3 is TGTGCCTGGAGATCGCCGGGAGGGCGGCGTGGTTCACCCCTCCACTTT. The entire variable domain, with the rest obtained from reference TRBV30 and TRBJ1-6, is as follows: SQTIHQWPATLVQPVGSPLSLECTVEGTSNPNLYWYRQAAGRGLQLLFYSVGIGQISSEVPQNLSASRPQDRQFILSSKKLLLSDSGFYLCAWRSPGGRRGSPLHFGNGTRLTVT.

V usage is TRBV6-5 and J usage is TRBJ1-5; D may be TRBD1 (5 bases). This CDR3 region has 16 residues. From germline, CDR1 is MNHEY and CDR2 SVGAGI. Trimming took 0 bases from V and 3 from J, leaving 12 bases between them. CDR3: CASSYSSGRDNQPQHF. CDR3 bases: TGTGCCAGCAGTTACTCTTCCGGCAGGGACAATCAGCCCCAGCATTTT.

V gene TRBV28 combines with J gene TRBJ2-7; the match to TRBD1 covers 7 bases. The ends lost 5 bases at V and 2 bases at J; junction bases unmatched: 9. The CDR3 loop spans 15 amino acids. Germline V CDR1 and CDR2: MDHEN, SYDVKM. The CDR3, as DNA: TGTGCCAGCAGTCCAACAGGGGTCGCCGCCTACGAGCAGTACTTC. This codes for CASSPTGVAAYEQYF.

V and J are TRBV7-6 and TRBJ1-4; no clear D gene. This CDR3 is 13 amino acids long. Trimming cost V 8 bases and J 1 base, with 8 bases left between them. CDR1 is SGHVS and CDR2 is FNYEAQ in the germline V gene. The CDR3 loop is CASSGRTNEKLFF. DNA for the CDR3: TGTGCCAGCTCCGGGAGAACTAATGAAAAACTGTTTTTT.

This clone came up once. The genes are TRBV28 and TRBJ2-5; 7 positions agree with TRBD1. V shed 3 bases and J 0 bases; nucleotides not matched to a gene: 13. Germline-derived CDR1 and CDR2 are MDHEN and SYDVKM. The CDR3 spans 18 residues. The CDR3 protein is CASSLGLGPGGYQETQYF. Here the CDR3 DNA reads TGTGCCAGCAGTTTGGGGCTCGGGCCAGGGGGTTACCAAGAGACCCAGTACTTC. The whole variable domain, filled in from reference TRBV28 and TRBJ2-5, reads DVKVTQSSRYLVKRTGEKVFLECVQDMDHENMFWYRQDPGLGLRLIYFSYDVKMKEKGDIPEGYSVSREKKERFSLILESASTNQTSMYLCASSLGLGPGGYQETQYFGPGTRLLVL.

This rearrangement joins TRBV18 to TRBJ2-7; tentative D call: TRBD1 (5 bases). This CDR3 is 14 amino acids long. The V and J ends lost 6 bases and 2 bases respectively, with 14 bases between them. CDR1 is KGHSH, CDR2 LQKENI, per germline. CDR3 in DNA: TGTGCCAGCTCTCGGCAGGGCAACCCCTACGAGCAGTACTTC. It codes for CASSRQGNPYEQYF.

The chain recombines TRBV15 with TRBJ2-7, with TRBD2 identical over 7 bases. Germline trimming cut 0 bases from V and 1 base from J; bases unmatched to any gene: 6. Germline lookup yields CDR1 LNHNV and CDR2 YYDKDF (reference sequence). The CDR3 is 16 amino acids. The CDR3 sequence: CATSRDQGSGSYEQYF. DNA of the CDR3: TGTGCCACCAGCAGAGATCAAGGTAGCGGGTCCTACGAGCAGTACTTC.

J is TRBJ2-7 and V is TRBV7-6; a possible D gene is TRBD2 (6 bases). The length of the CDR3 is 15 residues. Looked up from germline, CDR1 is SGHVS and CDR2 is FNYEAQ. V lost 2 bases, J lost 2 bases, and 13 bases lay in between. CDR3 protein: CASSLSSEVTYEQYF. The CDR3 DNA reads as TGTGCCAGCAGCTTATCTAGCGAAGTAACCTACGAGCAGTACTTC.

The CDR3 sequence: CAISHKNTEAFF. CDR3 bases: TGTGCCATCAGCCACAAGAACACTGAAGCTTTCTTT. The chain links TRBV10-3 to TRBJ1-1; D uncertain. V was cut by 6 bases and J by 1 base, with 6 bases left in between. Germline V gene lookup returns CDR1 ENHRY and CDR2 SYGVKD. The CDR3 spans 12 residues.

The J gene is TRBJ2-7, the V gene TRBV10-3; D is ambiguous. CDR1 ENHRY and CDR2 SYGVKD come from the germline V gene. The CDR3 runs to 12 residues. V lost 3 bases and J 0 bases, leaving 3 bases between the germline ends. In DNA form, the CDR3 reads TGTGCCATCAGTGACTTCTCCTACGAGCAGTACTTC. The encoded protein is CAISDFSYEQYF.

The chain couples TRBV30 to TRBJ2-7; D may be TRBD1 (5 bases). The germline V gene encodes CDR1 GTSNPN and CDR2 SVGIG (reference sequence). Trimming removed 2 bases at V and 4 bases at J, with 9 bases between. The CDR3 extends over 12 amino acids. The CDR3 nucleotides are TGTGCCTGGAGTCTACAGGAATACGAGCAGTACTTC. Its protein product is CAWSLQEYEQYF.

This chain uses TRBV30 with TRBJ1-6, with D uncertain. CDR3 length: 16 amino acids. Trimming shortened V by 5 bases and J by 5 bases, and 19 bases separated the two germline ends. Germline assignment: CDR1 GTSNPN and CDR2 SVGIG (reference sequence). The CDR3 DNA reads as TGTGCCTGGGTCACGGCTCGGGGAACTAATAATTCACCCCTCCACTTT. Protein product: CAWVTARGTNNSPLHF.

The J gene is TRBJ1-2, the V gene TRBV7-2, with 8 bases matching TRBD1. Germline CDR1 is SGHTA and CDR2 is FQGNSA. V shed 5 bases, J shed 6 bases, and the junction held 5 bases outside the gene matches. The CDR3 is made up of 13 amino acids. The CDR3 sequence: CASSPDRDDGYTF. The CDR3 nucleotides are TGTGCCAGCAGCCCGGACAGGGATGATGGCTACACCTTC.

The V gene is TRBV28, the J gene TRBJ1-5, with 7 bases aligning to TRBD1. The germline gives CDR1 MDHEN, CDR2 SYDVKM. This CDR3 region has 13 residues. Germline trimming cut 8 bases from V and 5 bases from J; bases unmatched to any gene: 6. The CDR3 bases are TGTGCCAGCGAACAGGGGAAGTATCAGCCCCAGCATTTT. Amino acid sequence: CASEQGKYQPQHF.

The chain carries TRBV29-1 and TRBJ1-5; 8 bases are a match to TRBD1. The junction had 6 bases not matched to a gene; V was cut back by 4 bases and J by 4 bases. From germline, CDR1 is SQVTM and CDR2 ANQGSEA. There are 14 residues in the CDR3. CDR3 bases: TGCAGCGTTGTTTTTGGGACAGGAAATCAGCCCCAGCATTTT. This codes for CSVVFGTGNQPQHF.

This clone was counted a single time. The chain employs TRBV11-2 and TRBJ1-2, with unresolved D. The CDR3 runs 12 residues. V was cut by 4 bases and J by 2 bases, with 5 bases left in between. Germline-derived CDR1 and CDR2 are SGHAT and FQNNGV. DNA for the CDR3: TGTGCCAGCAGCTCCATGAACTATGGCTACACCTTC. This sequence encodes CASSSMNYGYTF.

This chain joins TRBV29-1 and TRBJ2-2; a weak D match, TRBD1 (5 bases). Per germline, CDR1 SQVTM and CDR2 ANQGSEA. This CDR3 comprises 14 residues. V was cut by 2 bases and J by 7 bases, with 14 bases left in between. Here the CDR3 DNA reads TGCAGCGTTGAACTAGGGGCGCGTAGCGGGGAGCTGTTTTTT. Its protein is CSVELGARSGELFF.

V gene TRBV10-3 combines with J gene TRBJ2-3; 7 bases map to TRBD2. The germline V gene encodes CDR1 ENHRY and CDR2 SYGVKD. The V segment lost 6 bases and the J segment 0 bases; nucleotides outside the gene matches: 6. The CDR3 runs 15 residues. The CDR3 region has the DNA TGTGCCATCAGGGGAGCGGGACGGAGCACAGATACGCAGTATTTT. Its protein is CAIRGAGRSTDTQYF.

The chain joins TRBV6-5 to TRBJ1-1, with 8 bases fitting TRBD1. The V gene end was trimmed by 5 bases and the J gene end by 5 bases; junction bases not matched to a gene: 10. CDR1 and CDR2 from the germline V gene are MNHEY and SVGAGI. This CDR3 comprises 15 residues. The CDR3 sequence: CASSPQPQGGTEAFF. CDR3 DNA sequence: TGTGCCAGCAGTCCCCAACCACAGGGGGGAACTGAAGCTTTCTTT.

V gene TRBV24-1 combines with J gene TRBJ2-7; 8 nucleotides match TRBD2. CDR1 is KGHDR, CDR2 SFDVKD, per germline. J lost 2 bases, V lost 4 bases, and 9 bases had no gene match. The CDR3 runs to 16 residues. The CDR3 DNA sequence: TGTGCCACCAGTGAACGACCCCCGACTAGCGCCTACGAGCAGTACTTC. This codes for CATSERPPTSAYEQYF.

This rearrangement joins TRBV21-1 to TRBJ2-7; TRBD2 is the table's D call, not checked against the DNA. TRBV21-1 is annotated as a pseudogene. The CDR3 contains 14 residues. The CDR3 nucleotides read TGTGCCAGCAGCAAACGGACTAGTAACCACGAGCAGTACTTC. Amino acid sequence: CASSKRTSNHEQYF.

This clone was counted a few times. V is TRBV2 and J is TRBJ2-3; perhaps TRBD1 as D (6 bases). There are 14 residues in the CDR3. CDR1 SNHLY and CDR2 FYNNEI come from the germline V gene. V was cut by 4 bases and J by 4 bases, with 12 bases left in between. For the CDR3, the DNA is TGTGCCAGCAGTGTCCATGGGACACCAGATACGCAGTATTTT. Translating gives CASSVHGTPDTQYF.

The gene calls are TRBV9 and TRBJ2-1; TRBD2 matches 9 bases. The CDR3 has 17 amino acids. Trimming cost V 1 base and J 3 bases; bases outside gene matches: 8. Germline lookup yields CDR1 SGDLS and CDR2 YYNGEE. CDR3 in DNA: TGTGCCAGCAGCGTAAGCCCCGGGACTAGCCGCTACAATGAGCAGTTCTTC. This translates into CASSVSPGTSRYNEQFF.

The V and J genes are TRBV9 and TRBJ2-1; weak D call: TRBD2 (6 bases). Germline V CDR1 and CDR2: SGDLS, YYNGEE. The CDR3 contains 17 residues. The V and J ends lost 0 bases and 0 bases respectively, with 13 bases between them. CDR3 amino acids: CASSVAGLPSSYNEQFF. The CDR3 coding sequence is TGTGCCAGCAGCGTAGCGGGACTTCCATCCTCCTACAATGAGCAGTTCTTC.